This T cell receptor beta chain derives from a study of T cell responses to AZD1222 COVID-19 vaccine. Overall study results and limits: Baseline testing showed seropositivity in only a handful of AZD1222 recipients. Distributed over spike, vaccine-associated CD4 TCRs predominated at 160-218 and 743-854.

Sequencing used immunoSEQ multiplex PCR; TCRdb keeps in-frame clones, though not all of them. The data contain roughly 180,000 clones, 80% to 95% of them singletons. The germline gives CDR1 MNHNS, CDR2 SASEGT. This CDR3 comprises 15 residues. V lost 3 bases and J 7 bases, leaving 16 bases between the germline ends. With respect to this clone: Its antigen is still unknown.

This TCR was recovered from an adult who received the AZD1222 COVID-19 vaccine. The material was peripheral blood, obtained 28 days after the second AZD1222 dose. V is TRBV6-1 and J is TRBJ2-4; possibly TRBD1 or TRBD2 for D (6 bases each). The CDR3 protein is CASSDSPRRGNIQYF. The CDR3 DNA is TGTGCCAGCAGTGATTCACCTCGGAGGGGGAACATTCAGTACTTC.